Below, 27 T cell receptor beta chains from the same sample are listed, as sequenced in a study of blood T cell repertoires in COVID-19. Only in-frame clones appear in the TCRdb table, and some are missing; sequencing was by immunoSEQ multiplex PCR. The sample consists of 150,000 to 200,000 clones, 70% to 90% of them appearing once. The sequenced sample was peripheral blood. The source is a human donor with active or convalescent COVID-19. The donor label of this sample is uncertain.

The chain carries TRBV5-4 and TRBJ2-7; 10 bases map to TRBD2. V lost 4 bases, J lost 7 bases, and 8 bases stayed unmatched. Germline V gene sequence: CDR1 SGHNT, CDR2 YYREEE (reference sequence). CDR3 length: 14 residues. The CDR3: CASSTSGVLGEQYF. The CDR3 nucleotides are TGTGCCAGCAGCACTAGCGGGGTCCTGGGTGAGCAGTACTTC.

V gene TRBV15 combines with J gene TRBJ2-3, with 8 bases identical to TRBD2. Germline loops: CDR1 LNHNV, CDR2 YYDKDF (reference sequence). The CDR3 has 14 residues. V lost 3 bases to trimming and J lost 5 bases; unmatched junction nucleotides: 4. The CDR3 protein is CATSRGLEGDTQYF. CDR3 DNA sequence: TGTGCCACCAGCAGGGGACTAGAGGGAGATACGCAGTATTTT.

The chain couples TRBV5-5 to TRBJ2-7, with a weak D call TRBD1 (6 bases). The V and J ends lost 2 bases and 3 bases respectively, with 21 bases between them. Looked up from germline, CDR1 is SGHKS and CDR2 is YYEKEE (reference sequence). This CDR3 region has 17 residues. CDR3 region: CASSFYRLGGPSYEQYF. The CDR3 DNA sequence: TGTGCCAGCAGCTTCTACCGCCTTGGGGGCCCCAGCTACGAGCAGTACTTC.

The V call is TRBV3-1 (or the pseudogene TRBV3-2), the J call TRBJ1-2, with D unresolved. The CDR3 totals 12 residues. The V end was cut by 5 bases, the J end by 8 bases, with 12 bases between. Germline lookup yields CDR1 LGHDT and CDR2 YNNKEL (reference sequence). DNA for the CDR3: TGTGCCAGCAGCGGAAGAGCGGGAGGCTACACCTTC. Translating gives CASSGRAGGYTF.

This chain connects TRBV5-4 to TRBJ1-2; 7 bases fit TRBD1. The germline V gene has CDR1 SGHNT and CDR2 YYREEE (reference sequence). This CDR3 contains 16 residues. The V and J ends lost 4 bases and 4 bases, in that order; junction bases with no gene match: 13. The chain's CDR3 is CASSRPGTEGLYGYTF. The CDR3 region has the DNA TGTGCCAGCAGCAGACCCGGGACAGAGGGCCTCTATGGCTACACCTTC.

V is TRBV19 and J is TRBJ2-2; D ambiguous. The CDR3 extends over 17 amino acids. From germline, CDR1 is LNHDA and CDR2 SQIVND (reference sequence). Trimming cost V 5 bases and J 2 bases, with 18 bases left between them. This CDR3 reads CASSSPPGVTNTGELFF. As DNA, the CDR3 is TGTGCCAGTAGTTCTCCACCCGGAGTGACCAACACCGGGGAGCTGTTTTTT.

Ten or more counts support this clone. The gene calls are TRBV15 and TRBJ2-3; D remains ambiguous. V was cut by 5 bases and J by 6 bases, with 12 bases left in between. The CDR3 spans 13 residues. Germline assignment: CDR1 LNHNV and CDR2 YYDKDF (reference sequence). This CDR3 reads CATSLRTRDTQYF. In nucleotides, the CDR3 is TGTGCCACCAGCCTACGCACGAGGGATACGCAGTATTTT.

The genes are TRBV6-5 and TRBJ2-7; D possibly corresponds to TRBD2 (7 bases). V was shortened by 6 bases and J by 12 bases, with 21 bases between the two germline ends. The CDR3 runs 13 residues. The germline V gene has CDR1 MNHEY and CDR2 SVGAGI. CDR3 nucleotides: TGTGCCAGCAGCCAAGGGGGGGATACGAGTTCGTACTTC. Translation gives CASSQGGDTSSYF.

This clone was seen many times. The gene calls are TRBV7-2 and TRBJ2-3; TRBD2 matches 8 bases. V lost 6 bases to trimming and J lost 6 bases; unmatched junction nucleotides: 8. The CDR3 is made up of 14 amino acids. The germline gives CDR1 SGHTA, CDR2 FQGNSA. The CDR3 loop is CASREGLGLDTQYF. DNA of the CDR3: TGTGCCAGCAGGGAGGGACTAGGATTGGATACGCAGTATTTT.

The V and J genes are TRBV12-3 or TRBV12-4 and TRBJ2-3; tentative D call: TRBD2 (5 bases). V shed 4 bases and J shed 3 bases, with 8 bases lying between them. The CDR3 is 13 amino acids. DNA of the CDR3: TGTGCCAGCAGTTACTCGGGGACAGATACGCAGTATTTT. Translated: CASSYSGTDTQYF.

This chain connects TRBV4-3 to TRBJ1-2; possibly TRBD1 for D (5 bases). V lost 0 bases to trimming and J lost 5 bases, with 10 bases between them. Looked up from germline, CDR1 is LGHNA and CDR2 is YSLEER. This CDR3 is 14 amino acids long. The CDR3 sequence is CASSQDRSGYGYTF. The DNA of the CDR3 is TGCGCCAGCAGCCAAGATCGGTCAGGGTATGGCTACACCTTC.

This chain joins TRBV3-1 (or the pseudogene TRBV3-2) and TRBJ2-3; D is unclear. Trimming stripped 0 bases from V and 1 base from J, with 11 bases between. The CDR3 sequence is 16 residues long. Germline V gene data show CDR1 as LGHDT and CDR2 as YNNKEL (reference sequence). The CDR3 here is CASSQDPTGGTDTQYF. The CDR3 DNA follows: TGTGCCAGCAGCCAAGACCCTACGGGTGGCACAGATACGCAGTATTTT.

This chain joins TRBV19 and TRBJ2-3; 11 bases fit TRBD2. Germline V gene data show CDR1 as LNHDA and CDR2 as SQIVND (reference sequence). The CDR3 spans 15 residues. V was pared by 7 bases and J by 3 bases, with 6 bases of the junction left unmatched. The CDR3 coding sequence is TGTGCCAGTACCCACTTAGCGGGAGGGACAGATACGCAGTATTTT. This sequence encodes CASTHLAGGTDTQYF. The variable domain in full, completed from reference TRBV19 and TRBJ2-3, reads DGGITQSPKYLFRKEGQNVTLSCEQNLNHDAMYWYRQDPGQGLRLIYYSQIVNDFQKGDIAEGYSVSREKKESFPLTVTSAQKNPTAFYLCASTHLAGGTDTQYFGPGTRLTVL.

V is TRBV15 and J is TRBJ2-5, with 8 nucleotides matching TRBD2. The CDR3 spans 12 residues. Germline V gene data show CDR1 as LNHNV and CDR2 as YYDKDF (reference sequence). With V trimmed by 0 bases and J by 14 bases, 5 bases remained unmatched. In DNA, the CDR3 is TGTGCCACCAGCAGAGATACGGGAGGGCACTACTTC. This encodes CATSRDTGGHYF.

This clone was seen only once. The chain combines TRBV4-1 with TRBJ2-7; D uncertain. Germline values: CDR1 MGHRA, CDR2 YSYEKL. This CDR3 comprises 14 residues. Trimming removed 0 bases at V and 5 bases at J, with 11 bases between. The chain's CDR3 is CASSQDSSRDEQYF. The DNA of the CDR3 is TGCGCCAGCAGCCAAGATTCGAGTCGGGACGAGCAGTACTTC.

V usage is TRBV6-5 and J usage is TRBJ1-6; weak D call: TRBD1 (5 bases). The CDR3 totals 15 residues. The germline gives CDR1 MNHEY, CDR2 SVGAGI. Trimming shortened V by 0 bases and J by 6 bases, and 9 bases separated the two germline ends. Here the CDR3 reads CASSYSGGTNSPLHF. Written as DNA, the CDR3 is TGTGCCAGCAGTTACTCCGGAGGGACTAATTCACCCCTCCACTTT.

This clone has a single count. The chain joins TRBV13 to TRBJ2-1, with 8 bases lining up with TRBD2. The CDR3 covers 15 residues. V was clipped by 1 base and J by 10 bases; unmatched bases: 9. Germline V CDR1 and CDR2: PRHDT, FYEKMQ (reference sequence). In DNA form, the CDR3 reads TGTGCCAGCAGCTTAGTGGGACTAGGCCCGGGAGAGCAGTTCTTC. Residues: CASSLVGLGPGEQFF.

V usage is TRBV6-2 or TRBV6-3 and J usage is TRBJ1-2; D gene ambiguous. Germline loops: CDR1 MNHEY, CDR2 SVGEGT. Trimming stripped 6 bases from V and 0 bases from J, with 5 bases between. The CDR3 is made up of 12 amino acids. The CDR3 region has the DNA TGTGCCAGCAGCACACCTAACTATGGCTACACCTTC. Encoded protein: CASSTPNYGYTF.

The chain links TRBV28 to TRBJ1-5; 8 bases match TRBD1. From germline, CDR1 is MDHEN and CDR2 SYDVKM. The CDR3 runs 15 residues. Germline trimming cut 6 bases from V and 3 bases from J; bases unmatched to any gene: 7. CDR3 loop: CASRPDREVNQPQHF. In DNA form, the CDR3 reads TGTGCCAGCAGACCGGACAGGGAGGTCAATCAGCCCCAGCATTTT.

The gene calls are TRBV7-2 and TRBJ1-3; D perhaps matches TRBD1 (5 bases). Between the trimmed V and J ends, which lost 5 bases and 1 base, there was a span of 12 bases. This CDR3 has 15 amino acids. Germline CDR1 SGHTA, CDR2 FQGNSA. CDR3 DNA sequence: TGTGCCAGCAGCCCCGACAGACTGTCTGGAAACACCATATATTTT. This translates into CASSPDRLSGNTIYF.

The CDR3 loop reads CASTMRGAKNIQYF. The CDR3 DNA is TGTGCCAGCACCATGCGGGGGGCCAAAAACATTCAGTACTTC. The gene calls are TRBV11-2 and TRBJ2-4; 7 bases agree with TRBD2. The V segment lost 7 bases and the J segment 1 base; nucleotides outside the gene matches: 4. Germline V gene sequence: CDR1 SGHAT, CDR2 FQNNGV. The CDR3 spans 14 residues. Full variable domain (rest looked up from reference TRBV11-2 and TRBJ2-4): EAGVAQSPRYKIIEKRQSVAFWCNPISGHATLYWYQQILGQGPKLLIQFQNNGVVDDSQLPKDRFSAERLKGVDSTLKIQPAKLEDSAVYLCASTMRGAKNIQYFGAGTRLSVL.

In the case of this clone: The same CDR3 can be traced to other DNA sequences in this sample. The chain is built from TRBV5-1 and TRBJ2-7; 11 bases are a match to TRBD1. Per the germline V gene, CDR1 is SGHRS and CDR2 is YFSETQ. The CDR3 runs 14 residues. Trimming cost V 1 base and J 5 bases; bases outside gene matches: 2. The CDR3 loop is CASSLWTGGDEQYF. The CDR3 DNA reads as TGCGCCAGCAGCTTGTGGACAGGGGGCGACGAGCAGTACTTC.

J is TRBJ2-1 and V is TRBV6-1; TRBD1 matches 8 bases. The CDR3 covers 17 residues. Germline V gene sequence: CDR1 MNHNS, CDR2 SASEGT. Trimming at V came to 1 base and at J to 7 bases, leaving 12 bases not matched to a gene. DNA for the CDR3: TGTGCCAGCAGTGAAGAGGGGCGGGGCAGGGGGCGGAATGAGCAGTTCTTC. This codes for CASSEEGRGRGRNEQFF.

This chain connects TRBV7-9 to TRBJ1-6, with a weak D call TRBD1 (5 bases). This CDR3 has 14 amino acids. Germline V gives CDR1 SEHNR, CDR2 FQNEAQ (reference sequence). With 5 bases removed from V and 12 bases from J, the gap between germline ends came to 17 bases. For the CDR3, the DNA is TGTGCCAGCAGCCGGGCAGGGAAGGAAGGACCCCTCCACTTT. Amino acid sequence: CASSRAGKEGPLHF.

V gene TRBV28 combines with J gene TRBJ1-1, with D unresolved. Germline lookup yields CDR1 MDHEN and CDR2 SYDVKM. Between the trimmed V and J ends, which lost 1 base and 4 bases, there was a span of 13 bases. This CDR3 spans 15 amino acids. The CDR3 loop reads CASSLSRGRGTEAFF. As DNA, the CDR3 is TGTGCCAGCAGTTTATCTAGAGGTCGGGGCACTGAAGCTTTCTTT.

J is TRBJ1-2 and V is TRBV7-2; maybe TRBD1 (5 bases). Germline loops: CDR1 SGHTA, CDR2 FQGNSA. The CDR3 consists of 13 residues. The germline V and J ends were trimmed by 11 bases and 2 bases, with 15 bases remaining between them. CDR3 sequence (DNA): TGTGCCTCGTTACGGCAGGGAAACTATGGCTACACCTTC. Protein product: CASLRQGNYGYTF. Full variable domain (missing parts from reference TRBV7-2 and TRBJ1-2): GAGVSQSPSNKVTEKGKDVELRCDPISGHTALYWYRQSLGQGLEFLIYFQGNSAPDKSGLPSDRFSAERTGGSVSTLTIQRTQQEDSAVYLCASLRQGNYGYTFGSGTRLTVV.

The V gene is TRBV9, the J gene TRBJ2-7; 7 bases line up with TRBD1. CDR1 SGDLS and CDR2 YYNGEE come from the germline V gene. CDR3 length equals 14 residues. With V trimmed by 0 bases and J by 3 bases, 3 bases remained unmatched. CDR3 region: CASSVEGGYYEQYF. The DNA for the CDR3 is TGTGCCAGCAGCGTAGAAGGGGGCTACTACGAGCAGTACTTC.